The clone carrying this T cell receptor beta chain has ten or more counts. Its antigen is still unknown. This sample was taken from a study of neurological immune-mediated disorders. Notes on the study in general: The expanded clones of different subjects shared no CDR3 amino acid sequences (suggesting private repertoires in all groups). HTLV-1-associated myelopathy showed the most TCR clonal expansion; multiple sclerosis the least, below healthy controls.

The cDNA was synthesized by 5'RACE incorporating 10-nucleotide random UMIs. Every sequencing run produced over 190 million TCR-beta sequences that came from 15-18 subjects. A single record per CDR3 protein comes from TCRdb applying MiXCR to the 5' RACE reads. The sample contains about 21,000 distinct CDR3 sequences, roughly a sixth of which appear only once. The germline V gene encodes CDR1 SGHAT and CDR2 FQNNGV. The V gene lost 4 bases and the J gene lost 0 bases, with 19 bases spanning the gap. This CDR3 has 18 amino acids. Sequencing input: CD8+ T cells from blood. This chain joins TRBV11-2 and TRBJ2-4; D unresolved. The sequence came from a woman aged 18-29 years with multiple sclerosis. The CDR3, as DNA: TGTGCCAGCAGCTCCTACCCAGACGGAAAACTAGCCAAAAACATTCAGTACTTC. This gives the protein CASSSYPDGKLAKNIQYF.